The rows below give T cell receptor beta chains drawn from one sample of a study of cytomegalovirus exposure and HLA in healthy donors. Some clones are missing from TCRdb's copy, which holds only in-frame ones; the method was immunoSEQ multiplex PCR. Here the sample spans 90,000 to 110,000 clones, roughly three quarters being singletons. The source material was PBMCs. All receptors derive from a man aged 25 to 40 in good health and CMV-seronegative. CDR3s include the opening cysteine and the closing phenylalanine or tryptophan. The D gene is left open where the match is weak. Expanded clones are given a class, and other clones once, few, many or no size at all.

>NA|TRBJ2-5|TRBV6-1|NA
TGTGCCAGCAGTGAAAACTACAGGCTACAAGAGACCCAGTACTTC
CASSENYRLQETQYF
>NA|TRBJ1-2|TRBV15|NA
TGTGCCACCAGTAAATCTAACTATGGCTACACCTTC
CATSKSNYGYTF
>TRBD1|TRBJ2-7|TRBV25-1|once
TGTGCCAGCAGGGATACCGGGACAGGGACGAGGGAGCAGTACTTC
CASRDTGTGTREQYF
>NA|TRBJ1-1|TRBV28|NA
TGTGCCAGCAGTTCGGACAGAGGAGCTTTCTTT
CASSSDRGAFF
>NA|TRBJ2-3|TRBV7-9|NA
TGTGCCAGCAGCTTAGGACTCCACACAGATACGCAGTATTTT
CASSLGLHTDTQYF
>NA|TRBJ1-1|TRBV5-1|once
TGCGCCAGCAGCTTGGTCAGGTCGAACACTGAAGCTTTCTTT
CASSLVRSNTEAFF
>NA|TRBJ1-2|TRBV5-3|few
TGTGCCAGCAGCTATGAAGGGGTCTATGGCTACACCTTC
CASSYEGVYGYTF
>TRBD2|TRBJ2-5|TRBV7-2|NA
TGTGCCAGCAGCTCGAGGGGTAGCGGGAGGGCGGAGACCCAGTACTTC
CASSSRGSGRAETQYF
>NA|TRBJ2-3|TRBV6-6|NA
TGTGCCAGCAGTTATCCGGGAAGCACAGATACGCAGTATTTT
CASSYPGSTDTQYF
>TRBD1|TRBJ1-1|TRBV11-1|NA
TGTGCCAGCAGCGGACAGGGGGCGGTTTACACTGAAGCTTTCTTT
CASSGQGAVYTEAFF
>TRBD2|TRBJ2-3|TRBV5-1|NA
TGCGCCAGCATGACGACTAGCGGGGCAGATACGCAGTATTTT
CASMTTSGADTQYF
>NA|TRBJ2-1|TRBV9|once
TGTGCCAGCACCGAATCCAGCGGGTCCTACAATGAGCAGTTCTTC
CASTESSGSYNEQFF
>TRBD1|TRBJ2-7|TRBV6-1|NA
TGTGCCAGCAGTGAAGCTTACAGGGGCTACGAGCAGTACTTC
CASSEAYRGYEQYF